These 17 T cell receptor beta chains originate from one sample sequenced in a study of CD8 T cells in Susac syndrome. RNA in amounts of about 0.5 to 1 ug was reverse transcribed with random hexamers. TCRdb re-called the immunoSEQ multiplex PCR reads through MiXCR, storing one row per CDR3 protein. The sample consists of roughly 110,000 distinct CDR3 sequences, roughly 92% of them appearing once. Specimen: CD8+ T cells from PBMCs. These receptors were collected from a human donor in good health.

This sequence joins TRBV5-1 and TRBJ2-7; D call uncertain. The V end lost 0 bases, the J end lost 0 bases, and 7 bases lay between the germline ends. The CDR3 has 14 residues. In germline, CDR1 is SGHRS, CDR2 YFSETQ. Here the CDR3 DNA reads TGCGCCAGCAGCTTGGAAGACGTCTCCTACGAGCAGTACTTC. Its translation is CASSLEDVSYEQYF.

V usage is TRBV7-2 and J usage is TRBJ1-2, with D unresolved. Germline V CDR1 and CDR2: SGHTA, FQGNSA. The CDR3 totals 16 residues. With 2 bases removed from V and 5 bases from J, the gap between germline ends came to 18 bases. The CDR3: CASSLQPVAGPYGYTF. CDR3 in DNA: TGTGCCAGCAGCTTACAGCCGGTGGCAGGCCCTTATGGCTACACCTTC.

The J gene is TRBJ1-1, the V gene TRBV3-1; D is ambiguous. CDR3 length equals 14 residues. CDR1 LGHDT and CDR2 YNNKEL come from the germline V gene (reference sequence). With 1 base removed from V and 1 base from J, the gap between germline ends came to 7 bases. CDR3 sequence: CASSQAAGNTEAFF. The CDR3 bases are TGTGCCAGCAGCCAAGCGGCGGGGAACACTGAAGCTTTCTTT.

The rearrangement uses TRBV29-1 and TRBJ2-5; perhaps TRBD2 as D (6 bases). The CDR3 is 14 residues long. Trimming removed 4 bases at V and 2 bases at J, with 14 bases between. The germline V gene encodes CDR1 SQVTM and CDR2 ANQGSEA. The CDR3 is CSVVAEGLQETQYF. CDR3 in DNA: TGCAGCGTTGTCGCGGAGGGCTTACAAGAGACCCAGTACTTC.

This rearrangement joins TRBV13 to TRBJ2-3, with 7 bases lining up with TRBD1. From germline, CDR1 is PRHDT and CDR2 FYEKMQ (reference sequence). After removal of 5 bases from V and 0 bases from J, the junction contained 17 bases not matched to a gene. The CDR3 totals 19 residues. The CDR3 sequence: CASSPRQGIVALSTDTQYF. CDR3 coding DNA: TGTGCCAGCAGCCCCCGACAGGGAATTGTGGCATTAAGCACAGATACGCAGTATTTT.

The chain links TRBV29-1 to TRBJ1-1; D unresolved. The V end lost 2 bases, the J end lost 3 bases, and 1 base lay between the germline ends. The CDR3 totals 10 residues. Germline lookup yields CDR1 SQVTM and CDR2 ANQGSEA. The CDR3 DNA is TGCAGCGTTGAACACACTGAAGCTTTCTTT. It codes for CSVEHTEAFF.

The chain links TRBV20-1 to TRBJ2-1; the match to TRBD2 covers 15 bases. V trimming: 1 base; J trimming: 0 bases; junction bases outside the gene matches: 10. Germline V gene lookup returns CDR1 DFQATT and CDR2 SNEGSKA (reference sequence). This CDR3 comprises 20 residues. The CDR3 protein is CSARGAAGTSGRISYNEQFF. The DNA for the CDR3 is TGCAGTGCTAGAGGGGCCGCCGGGACTAGCGGGAGGATCTCCTACAATGAGCAGTTCTTC.

This rearrangement joins TRBV7-3 to TRBJ1-1; D is unresolved. Germline V CDR1 and CDR2: SGHTA, FQGTGA. The ends were cut back, 5 bases at V and 0 bases at J, with 10 bases in the middle. The CDR3 length is 14 residues. This CDR3 is CASSATNLNTEAFF. The DNA of the CDR3 is TGTGCCAGCAGCGCGACCAACCTGAACACTGAAGCTTTCTTT.

The chain couples TRBV14 to TRBJ1-2, with 8 nucleotides matching TRBD1. CDR3 length: 16 amino acids. J gave up 3 bases and V 4 bases, and 10 bases lay outside the gene matches. CDR1 and CDR2 from the germline V gene are SGHDN and FVKESK. The CDR3 sequence: CASSPGQGSSDYGYTF. The CDR3 nucleotides are TGTGCCAGCAGCCCCGGACAGGGCAGTAGTGACTATGGCTACACCTTC.

This chain uses TRBV3-1 with TRBJ2-7, with D possibly being TRBD2 (6 bases). The ends were cut back, 0 bases at V and 1 base at J, with 10 bases in the middle. CDR3 length: 15 amino acids. Germline V lookup: CDR1 LGHDT, CDR2 YNNKEL (reference sequence). This CDR3 reads CASSQDFGGSYEQYF. In DNA form, the CDR3 reads TGTGCCAGCAGCCAAGATTTTGGGGGGTCCTACGAGCAGTACTTC.

V and J are TRBV5-6 and TRBJ1-5; 9 nucleotides line up with TRBD1. Trimming at V came to 0 bases and at J to 7 bases, leaving 8 bases not matched to a gene. This CDR3 is 16 amino acids long. The germline gives CDR1 SGHDT, CDR2 YYEEEE. The CDR3, as DNA: TGTGCCAGCAGCTTGGGGGGAACGGGACAGGGCCAGCCCCAGCATTTT. Translating gives CASSLGGTGQGQPQHF.

The chain couples TRBV7-2 to TRBJ2-2; 7 bases fit TRBD1. The V and J ends lost 1 base and 6 bases, in that order; junction bases with no gene match: 5. The germline V gene encodes CDR1 SGHTA and CDR2 FQGNSA. This CDR3 region has 15 residues. This CDR3 is CASSLVVDRSGELFF. The CDR3 bases are TGTGCCAGCAGCTTAGTTGTGGACAGGTCCGGGGAGCTGTTTTTT.

This clonotype has a single count. V and J are TRBV20-1 and TRBJ1-5; maybe TRBD1 (5 bases). CDR3 length equals 16 residues. With 1 base removed from V and 0 bases from J, the gap between germline ends came to 13 bases. Looked up from germline, CDR1 is DFQATT and CDR2 is SNEGSKA (reference sequence). The CDR3 region is CSARVGRALSNQPQHF. DNA for the CDR3: TGCAGTGCTAGAGTAGGCAGGGCCCTTAGCAATCAGCCCCAGCATTTT.

The gene calls are TRBV6-4 and TRBJ1-2; the match to TRBD1 covers 7 bases. The germline gives CDR1 MRHNA, CDR2 SNTAGT. This CDR3 is built from 13 residues. V was clipped by 3 bases and J by 4 bases; unmatched bases: 2. The chain's CDR3 is CASSEQGTYGYTF. CDR3 bases: TGTGCCAGCAGTGAACAGGGGACCTATGGCTACACCTTC.

The chain joins TRBV29-1 to TRBJ1-1; no definite D call. Looked up from germline, CDR1 is SQVTM and CDR2 is ANQGSEA. This CDR3 is built from 11 residues. V dropped 7 bases and J dropped 2 bases, with 8 bases sitting between them. The CDR3 reads CSAAVNTEAFF. CDR3 bases: TGCAGCGCGGCGGTTAACACTGAAGCTTTCTTT.

The V call is TRBV4-1, the J call TRBJ2-7; D is undetermined. V was cut by 5 bases and J by 9 bases, with 17 bases left in between. CDR1 and CDR2 from the germline V gene are MGHRA and YSYEKL. CDR3 length equals 13 residues. The CDR3, as DNA: TGCGCCAGCAGCTTTCAAAACGATCACTGGCAGTACTTC. Protein product: CASSFQNDHWQYF.

The V gene is TRBV6-2 or TRBV6-3, the J gene TRBJ1-3, with D maybe TRBD1 (6 bases). V gave up 5 bases and J gave up 0 bases, with 8 bases separating them. The CDR3 totals 14 residues. Germline CDR1 MNHEY, CDR2 SVGEGT. This chain's CDR3 is CASSRTVSGNTIYF. For the CDR3, the DNA is TGTGCCAGCAGTCGGACAGTCTCTGGAAACACCATATATTTT.